The TCR beta chain under discussion was sequenced for a study of blood T cell repertoires in COVID-19 (dated by TCRdb to the early 2020s). About the investigation overall: The collaborator samples originated in the United States, Italy and Spain and spanned the acute and convalescent phases of COVID-19. The material from the prospective study consisted of cDNA or gDNA derived from T cells, B-cell-depleted T cells, or PBMCs. Subjects who had been exposed to COVID-19, were actively infected with it, or had recovered from it provided the deeply sampled blood TCRbeta repertoires that made up the dataset. The repertoires were made available in a free public database intended to serve as a resource for research on the immune response to SARS-CoV-2. Samples came from the ongoing ImmuneRACE study (first 160 participants) plus 1,254 subjects from 6 global collaborators. Nearly every sample came with metadata listing a de-identified subject ID, COVID-19 status, age in years and sex. HLA class I and class II types, where available, came from metadata supplied by the sample provider rather than from assay-based typing. General conclusions and limits of the study: The amount of clinical and demographic metadata varied by source and participant and was provided uncurated.

The collaborating institutions used their own protocols to collect whole blood in K2EDTA tubes. For TCRbeta analysis, collaborator samples were shipped as frozen whole blood, as isolated PBMCs, or as DNA extracted from either sample type. At the junction V is shortened by 4 bases and J by 7 bases, with 8 bases in between. The CDR3, from cysteine to phenylalanine, totals 12 residues. Solely the CDR3 DNA is kept, with 36 bases framed from the first base. Reading the germline V gene gives CDR1 MNHEY and CDR2 SVGEGT. The immunoSEQ Assay, a bias-controlled multiplex PCR, was used to amplify TCRbeta CDR3 regions from genomic DNA. Per the original workflow: Within the assay, amplification of reference gene primers was used to estimate how many nucleated cells each sample contained. To quantify the absolute abundance of each unique TCRbeta CDR3 rearrangement, sequence reads were collapsed and filtered. For each sample, productive Simpson clonality was calculated by taking the square root of Simpson's diversity index across productive rearrangements. TCRdb mirrors the immuneACCESS table, restricted to in-frame sequences. Some clones are absent from its copies; in checked studies, under half trace to an unresolved V gene, and the reason for the others is unknown. That table supplies the V and J calls and clone size; D and trimming were determined from the DNA. This sample is represented by roughly 26,000 clones; 82% of them were singletons. The ten largest make up approximately 32% of the sample.

As for this clone: No cognate antigen has been identified for it. Base qualities are not provided; no much larger clone lies one nucleotide away.

The origin of this receptor is a human donor in a cohort sampled during active COVID-19. The sample was peripheral blood. The chain couples TRBV6-2 or TRBV6-3 to TRBJ2-1; the D gene cannot be named for sure. This receptor has the CDR3 CASSSPPNEQFF. DNA sequence: TGTGCCAGCAGTTCCCCTCCTAATGAGCAGTTCTTC.